This TCR beta chain was sequenced in a study of a mutant IDH1 vaccine in newly diagnosed glioma. Overall study context: Vaccination followed radiotherapy alone by 4-6 weeks, or accompanied temozolomide cycles. Previous care, which was radiotherapy, temozolomide, or both, most often involved both. Study conclusions and caveats: Researchers report vaccine-induced immune responses in less than 95% of patients. Pseudoprogression appears to have had no connection to changes in top peripheral T cell clonotypes.

Points on this clone: The antigen remains unidentified.

TCRdb's table, derived via immunoSEQ multiplex PCR, lists solely in-frame clones and lacks some. The table records about 67,000 clones, about nine tenths of them present only once. Time point noted: week 11, during vaccination. In the vaccine, a single dose held 300 ug of the mutant IDH1 20-mer peptide, along with topical imiquimod. The receptor was derived from a man aged 40-49 years with glioma. This material consisted of PBMCs, taken from a glioma patient whose treatment included an IDH1 peptide vaccine.

The CDR3 nucleotides are TGTGCCAGCAGTTGGGGGGTAGTGGGGAAAAAGGGAAATACGCAGTATTTT. Its translation is CASSWGVVGKKGNTQYF. This chain uses TRBV28 with TRBJ2-3; D is perhaps TRBD2 (6 bases). The germline V and J ends were trimmed by 4 bases and 7 bases, with 24 bases remaining between them. The CDR3 loop spans 17 amino acids. The V gene's germline CDR1 is MDHEN and CDR2 SYDVKM.